This is a list of T cell receptor beta chains from one sample in a study of T cell changes during pregnancy in multiple sclerosis. TCRdb keeps only in-frame clones here, not all; method: immunoSEQ multiplex PCR. The data show tens of thousands of clones, 92% seen once. The sample consisted of peripheral blood, taken in the third trimester of pregnancy. These receptors originate from a female donor in good health, enrolled as a control in a pregnancy study. CDR3s include the opening cysteine and the closing phenylalanine or tryptophan. A D gene is named only where the DNA matches it firmly. Size tells how often a clone was seen (once, few, many) or the class of an expanded clone, and some rows leave it out.

v_gene	d_gene	j_gene	abundance	CDR3nt	CDR3aa
TRBV11-1	.	TRBJ2-1	.	TGTGCCAGCAGCGCGGGTCAGGGGAAGGGAGGGAATGAGCAGTTCTTC	CASSAGQGKGGNEQFF
TRBV13	.	TRBJ1-2	.	TGTGCCAGCAGCTTACCGGGGGAAAGTGGCTACACCTTC	CASSLPGESGYTF
TRBV11-2	TRBD1	TRBJ2-3	.	TGTGCCAGCAGAACAACAGGGGGGCCAGATACGCAGTATTTT	CASRTTGGPDTQYF
TRBV19	.	TRBJ2-3	.	TGTGCCAGTAGTCGCCAGGACTATACCACAGATACGCAGTATTTT	CASSRQDYTTDTQYF
TRBV20-1	.	TRBJ1-4	.	TGCGGGTGGAGGGAGAATGAAAAACTGTTTTTT	CGWRENEKLFF
TRBV5-5	.	TRBJ2-7	.	TGTGCCAGCAGCTTGGCAGGCCAGGTAACCTACGAGCAGTACTTC	CASSLAGQVTYEQYF
TRBV19	.	TRBJ1-2	.	TGTGCCAGTAGTACCCAGTGGGGACAAACCTCCTATGGCTACACCTTC	CASSTQWGQTSYGYTF
TRBV7-8	.	TRBJ1-6	.	TGTGCCAGCAGCTTAGGGCAGGGAGGTTCACCCCTCCACTTT	CASSLGQGGSPLHF
TRBV7-9	TRBD2	TRBJ2-5	.	TGTGCCAGCAGCTTTCGCGATAGCGGGGACCAAGAGACCCAGTACTTC	CASSFRDSGDQETQYF
TRBV5-1	.	TRBJ2-3	.	TGCGCCAGCAGCCCGGCGGGGAATACGCAGTATTTT	CASSPAGNTQYF
TRBV2	TRBD2	TRBJ2-2	once	TGTGCCAGCAGTCTAACAGCGGGGGGGCCTAAGACCGGGGAGCTGTTTTTT	CASSLTAGGPKTGELFF
TRBV7-9	.	TRBJ2-7	.	TGTGCCAGCAGCCTCAGAGGCCAGGGAACCCCCTCCTACGAGCAGTACTTC	CASSLRGQGTPSYEQYF
TRBV27	TRBD1	TRBJ1-1	.	TGTGCCAGCAGCCCTTATCAGGCAGGGGGAATCGCTGAAGCTTTCTTT	CASSPYQAGGIAEAFF
TRBV6-5	TRBD2	TRBJ2-7	.	TGTGCCAGCAGTTACTCAGTAGCGGGGGCCTACGAGCAGTACTTC	CASSYSVAGAYEQYF